This T cell receptor beta chain was recovered during a study of radiation and T cells in renal cell carcinoma. Produced via immunoSEQ multiplex PCR; TCRdb's table is partial and in-frame only. The sample has tens of thousands of clones, roughly four fifths seen once. The V and J ends lost 0 bases and 2 bases, in that order; junction bases with no gene match: 4. The CDR3 has 17 amino acids. Germline lookup yields CDR1 SGHTA and CDR2 FQGNSA. Time point reported: blood 2 weeks post-SBRT. Documented treatment: 15 Gy SBRT to primary tumor, nephrectomy 4 weeks later. The source was blood, collected from a patient whose treatment included radiotherapy and nephrectomy. This TCR was recovered from a man aged 55 to 70 with renal cell carcinoma. J is TRBJ2-1 and V is TRBV7-2; 10 nucleotides line up with TRBD2. The CDR3 region is CASSLALSGRAYNEQFF. The CDR3 nucleotides are TGTGCCAGCAGCTTAGCCCTAAGCGGGAGGGCCTACAATGAGCAGTTCTTC.